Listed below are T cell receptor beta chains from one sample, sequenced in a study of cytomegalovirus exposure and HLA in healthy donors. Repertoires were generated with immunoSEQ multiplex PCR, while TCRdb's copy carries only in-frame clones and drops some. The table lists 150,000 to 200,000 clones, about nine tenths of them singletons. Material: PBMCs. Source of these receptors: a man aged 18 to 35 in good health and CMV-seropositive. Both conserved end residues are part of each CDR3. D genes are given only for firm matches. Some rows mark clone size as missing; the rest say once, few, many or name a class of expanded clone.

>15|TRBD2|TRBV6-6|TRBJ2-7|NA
TGTGCCAGCAGTTACTCCGGCGGGAGGGCCTCCGAGCAGTACTTC
CASSYSGGRASEQYF
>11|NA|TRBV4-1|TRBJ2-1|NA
TGCGCCAGCAGCCATAACAATGAGCAGTTCTTC
CASSHNNEQFF
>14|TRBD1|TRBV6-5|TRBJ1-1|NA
TGTGCCAGCAGGTTTAACAGGGGGAACACTGAAGCTTTCTTT
CASRFNRGNTEAFF
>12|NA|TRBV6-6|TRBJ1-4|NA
TGTGCCAGCAGGCAGGGGAATGAAAAACTGTTTTTT
CASRQGNEKLFF
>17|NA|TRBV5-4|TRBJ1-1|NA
TGTGCCAGCAGCTTGGGGGTGTTGGCGGGACTGAACACTGAAGCTTTTTTT
CASSLGVLAGLNTEAFF
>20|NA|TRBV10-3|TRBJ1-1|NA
TGTGCCATCAGTGGGAAGGGTGGGCAGTGGGCCGGGAAGATGAACACTGAAGCTTTCTTT
CAISGKGGQWAGKMNTEAFF
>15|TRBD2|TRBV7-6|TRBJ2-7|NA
TGTGCCAGCAGTCCTCGGACTAGCAAGGACTACGAGCAGTACTTC
CASSPRTSKDYEQYF
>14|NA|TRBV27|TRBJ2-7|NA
TGTGCCAGCAGTAAGGAGTTGGGTTACTCGGTGCAGTACTTC
CASSKELGYSVQYF
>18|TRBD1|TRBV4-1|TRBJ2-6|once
TGCGCCAGCAGCCAAGATGGGACAGTGGGGCGTGGGGCCAACGTCCTGACTTTC
CASSQDGTVGRGANVLTF
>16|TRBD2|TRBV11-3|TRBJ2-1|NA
TGTGCCAGCAGCTCCCGCGGGACTAGCGGGACCGATGAGCAGTTCTTC
CASSSRGTSGTDEQFF
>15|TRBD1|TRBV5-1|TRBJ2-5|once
TGCGCCAGCAGCGGGACAGGGGAACAGCAAGAGACCCAGTACTTC
CASSGTGEQQETQYF
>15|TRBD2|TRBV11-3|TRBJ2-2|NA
TGTGCCAGCAGCCGGCTAGCGGGAGGAACCGGGGAGCTGTTTTTT
CASSRLAGGTGELFF
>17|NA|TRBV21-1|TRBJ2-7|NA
TGTGCCGCCAGCATGGGCGTAGACAGGGCATTTTCGTACGAGCAGTACTTC
CAASMGVDRAFSYEQYF
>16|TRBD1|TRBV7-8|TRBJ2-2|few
TGTGCCAGCAGCTTAGAACAGGGGACCAACACCGGGGAGCTGTTTTTT
CASSLEQGTNTGELFF
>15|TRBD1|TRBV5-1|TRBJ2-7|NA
TGCGCCAGCAGCTTGGAACAGGGGAGTTCCTACGAGCAGTACTTC
CASSLEQGSSYEQYF
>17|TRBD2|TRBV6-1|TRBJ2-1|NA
TGTGCCAGCAGTGGGGGGCTAGCGGGAGGCCCTTACAATGAGCAGTTCTTC
CASSGGLAGGPYNEQFF
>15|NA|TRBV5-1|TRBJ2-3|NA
TGCGCCAGCAGCTTGGCAGCTAGTAGCACAGATACGCAGTATTTT
CASSLAASSTDTQYF